Listed here are 25 T cell receptor beta chains from one sample, sequenced in a study of shared clonotypes between healthy human individuals. Profiling relied on immunoSEQ multiplex PCR, and the TCRdb table lists in-frame clones only, not all of them. The sample records about 1.1 million clones, more than 75% being singletons. The sample was memory CD4+ T cells from PBMCs. Noted subset: CD45RA-negative fraction. Receptor source: a man younger than 35 in good health. Some clones in this sample may be carry-over from other donors' samples.

The V gene is TRBV30, the J gene TRBJ1-1; weak D call: TRBD1 (6 bases). There are 12 residues in the CDR3. V dropped 1 base and J dropped 8 bases, with 11 bases sitting between them. The germline gives CDR1 GTSNPN, CDR2 SVGIG (reference sequence). CDR3 sequence (DNA): TGTGCCTGGAGTGAGGGGGAGGGAGAAGCTTTCTTT. Amino acids: CAWSEGEGEAFF.

This rearrangement joins TRBV28 to TRBJ1-5; possible D gene TRBD1, 6 bases. Germline V CDR1 and CDR2: MDHEN, SYDVKM. The germline V and J ends were trimmed by 7 bases and 4 bases, with 14 bases remaining between them. CDR3 length: 14 amino acids. This CDR3 reads CASMWGQHNQPQHF. Written as DNA, the CDR3 is TGTGCCAGCATGTGGGGGCAGCATAATCAGCCCCAGCATTTT.

The chain employs TRBV5-4 and TRBJ1-2, with 7 bases lining up with TRBD1. Germline V gene sequence: CDR1 SGHNT, CDR2 YYREEE (reference sequence). Unmatched junction bases numbered 12, after V lost 4 bases and J lost 3 bases. The CDR3 covers 16 residues. CDR3 DNA sequence: TGTGCCAGCAGCCTCCCACACGGACAGGTTTACTATGGCTACACCTTC. Amino acid sequence: CASSLPHGQVYYGYTF. Combining the CDR3 with reference TRBV5-4 and TRBJ1-2 gives the whole variable domain ETGVTQSPTHLIKTRGQQVTLRCSSQSGHNTVSWYQQALGQGPQFIFQYYREEENGRGNFPPRFSGLQFPNYSSELNVNALELDDSALYLCASSLPHGQVYYGYTFGSGTRLTVV.

The genes are TRBV29-1 and TRBJ1-2; no definite D call. Trimming took 4 bases from V and 2 from J, leaving 5 bases between them. There are 11 residues in the CDR3. Germline values: CDR1 SQVTM, CDR2 ANQGSEA. CDR3 sequence: CSVVHNYGYTF. For the CDR3, the DNA is TGCAGCGTTGTACACAACTATGGCTACACCTTC.

This chain joins TRBV27 and TRBJ2-7; 12 bases are shared with TRBD2. V shed 7 bases and J 7 bases; nucleotides not matched to a gene: 14. The CDR3 length is 16 residues. CDR1 and CDR2 from the germline V gene are MNHEY and SMNVEV (reference sequence). The CDR3 region has the DNA TGTGCCAGCAAAGGAAAGACTAGCGGGAGACTAGGAGAGCAGTACTTC. This translates into CASKGKTSGRLGEQYF.

This clone showed up just once. The rearrangement joins TRBV7-2 to TRBJ1-4, with 7 positions matching TRBD1. There are 14 residues in the CDR3. After removal of 2 bases from V and 8 bases from J, the junction contained 5 bases not matched to a gene. Per germline, CDR1 SGHTA and CDR2 FQGNSA. The CDR3 sequence is CASSLTGAGEKLFF. The DNA of the CDR3 is TGTGCCAGCAGCTTAACAGGGGCCGGGGAAAAACTGTTTTTT.

The chain couples TRBV28 to TRBJ1-2; D unresolved. In germline, CDR1 is MDHEN, CDR2 SYDVKM. CDR3 length equals 13 residues. Trimming cost V 6 bases and J 4 bases, with 12 bases left between them. The CDR3 DNA follows: TGTGCCAGCAGGATAGGGAAATCCTATGGCTACACCTTC. Protein sequence: CASRIGKSYGYTF.

The CDR3 here is CAWSHRGRSEQYF. The CDR3 DNA follows: TGTGCCTGGAGTCACAGGGGGCGAAGCGAGCAGTACTTC. The chain recombines TRBV30 with TRBJ2-7; the match to TRBD1 covers 9 bases. This CDR3 has 13 residues. In germline, CDR1 is GTSNPN, CDR2 SVGIG (reference sequence). After removal of 2 bases from V and 6 bases from J, the junction contained 5 bases not matched to a gene.

The chain employs TRBV4-1 and TRBJ2-7; 13 bases match TRBD2. Germline V CDR1 and CDR2: MGHRA, YSYEKL. Unmatched junction bases numbered 0, after V lost 1 base and J lost 6 bases. The CDR3 consists of 14 residues. CDR3 sequence reads: CASSQGLAGGEQYF. CDR3 nucleotides: TGCGCCAGCAGCCAAGGACTAGCGGGAGGCGAGCAGTACTTC.

The V gene is TRBV5-1, the J gene TRBJ1-1; no clear D. The V end lost 1 base, the J end lost 1 base, and 5 bases lay between the germline ends. CDR1 and CDR2 from the germline V gene are SGHRS and YFSETQ. The CDR3 totals 13 residues. The CDR3 bases are TGCGCCAGCAGCTTGTGGCAGAACACTGAAGCTTTCTTT. Translation: CASSLWQNTEAFF.

The chain has TRBV28 and TRBJ2-7, with D perhaps matching TRBD1 (6 bases). The CDR3 is made up of 16 amino acids. The V end lost 2 bases, the J end lost 0 bases, and 14 bases lay between the germline ends. Germline V gives CDR1 MDHEN, CDR2 SYDVKM. Written as DNA, the CDR3 is TGTGCCAGCAGTTTAGGCGGCAGGGGAATCTCCTACGAGCAGTACTTC. Translated: CASSLGGRGISYEQYF.

V and J are TRBV18 and TRBJ2-5, with 8 bases that match TRBD1. Germline lookup yields CDR1 KGHSH and CDR2 LQKENI. This CDR3 region has 15 residues. The V gene end was trimmed by 4 bases and the J gene end by 5 bases; junction bases not matched to a gene: 9. CDR3 DNA: TGTGCCAGCTCACACTCCGACAGGGGAGCGGAGACCCAGTACTTC. Amino acids: CASSHSDRGAETQYF. Complete variable domain (other parts from reference TRBV18 and TRBJ2-5): NAGVMQNPRHLVRRRGQEARLRCSPMKGHSHVYWYRQLPEEGLKFMVYLQKENIIDESGMPKERFSAEFPKEGPSILRIQQVVRGDSAAYFCASSHSDRGAETQYFGPGTRLLVL.

The rearrangement uses TRBV7-3 and TRBJ2-3, with a weak D call TRBD1 (6 bases). The germline V and J ends were trimmed by 3 bases and 1 base, with 17 bases remaining between them. CDR3 length equals 17 residues. The germline V gene has CDR1 SGHTA and CDR2 FQGTGA. CDR3 DNA sequence: TGTGCCAGCAGCTTTTTTACCCTGCAGGGGCGCACAGATACGCAGTATTTT. Its translation is CASSFFTLQGRTDTQYF.

This clone was seen only once. V and J are TRBV7-2 and TRBJ2-7; D possibly matches TRBD1 or TRBD2 (6 bases each). The CDR3 runs to 15 residues. Germline CDR1 reads SGHTA; CDR2 reads FQGNSA. Trimming shortened V by 5 bases and J by 6 bases, and 20 bases separated the two germline ends. The CDR3 reads CASSRRGLAAVEQYF. DNA of the CDR3: TGTGCCAGCAGCCGCAGGGGACTCGCAGCAGTCGAGCAGTACTTC.

This chain links TRBV2 with TRBJ2-3; TRBD2 matches 11 bases. The CDR3 length is 15 residues. V trimming: 7 bases; J trimming: 2 bases; junction bases outside the gene matches: 5. Germline CDR1 SNHLY, CDR2 FYNNEI. CDR3 residues: CASMLAGGDTDTQYF. In DNA form, the CDR3 reads TGTGCCAGCATGCTAGCGGGAGGTGACACAGATACGCAGTATTTT.

The chain recombines TRBV28 with TRBJ2-1; no reliable D call. Germline values: CDR1 MDHEN, CDR2 SYDVKM. The CDR3 length is 14 residues. V lost 6 bases and J lost 10, with 19 bases in between. CDR3: CASRTPRGPWEQFF. Written as DNA, the CDR3 is TGTGCCAGCAGAACCCCCCGCGGCCCCTGGGAGCAGTTCTTC.

This clone was observed a few times. This rearrangement joins TRBV5-1 to TRBJ2-2; D gene uncertain. The CDR3 contains 15 residues. The germline gives CDR1 SGHRS, CDR2 YFSETQ. With 2 bases removed from V and 0 bases from J, the gap between germline ends came to 8 bases. In nucleotides, the CDR3 is TGCGCCAGCAGCTTCAACAGCGCGAACACCGGGGAGCTGTTTTTT. It encodes CASSFNSANTGELFF.

This chain connects TRBV5-1 to TRBJ1-4, with unresolved D. V was trimmed by 3 bases and J by 5 bases, leaving 8 bases between them. Per the germline V gene, CDR1 is SGHRS and CDR2 is YFSETQ. This CDR3 has 13 amino acids. The CDR3 is CASSSELNEKLFF. The CDR3 nucleotides are TGCGCCAGCAGCTCGGAGTTAAATGAAAAACTGTTTTTT.

This clone was recorded once. The chain couples TRBV18 to TRBJ2-7; 10 nucleotides match TRBD2. This CDR3 is built from 17 residues. From germline, CDR1 is KGHSH and CDR2 LQKENI. After removal of 3 bases from V and 0 bases from J, the junction contained 8 bases not matched to a gene. CDR3 nucleotides: TGTGCCAGCTCACCCGCCCCGCCTAGCGGGAGCTCCTACGAGCAGTACTTC. It codes for CASSPAPPSGSSYEQYF.

This clone appeared many times. The V and J genes are TRBV11-3 and TRBJ2-3, with 10 bases fitting TRBD1. Germline values: CDR1 SGHNT, CDR2 YENEEA. The CDR3 loop spans 13 amino acids. Trimming at V came to 0 bases and at J to 15 bases, leaving 6 bases not matched to a gene. CDR3 residues: CASSLDFGTGVYF. In DNA form, the CDR3 reads TGTGCCAGCAGCTTAGATTTCGGGACAGGGGTATATTTT.

This chain links TRBV30 with TRBJ1-3; D is unclear. Germline assignment: CDR1 GTSNPN and CDR2 SVGIG (reference sequence). V gave up 7 bases and J gave up 5 bases, with 9 bases separating them. The CDR3 is 11 residues long. CDR3 sequence (DNA): TGTGCCTCGAGACCCAGAAACACCATATATTTT. Encoded protein: CASRPRNTIYF.

The chain links TRBV11-2 to TRBJ2-3, with D perhaps TRBD2 (6 bases). Germline CDR1 and CDR2: SGHAT and FQNNGV. V gave up 4 bases and J gave up 0 bases, with 20 bases separating them. CDR3 length: 18 amino acids. The CDR3 region is CASSYRGGGRRSTDTQYF. The CDR3 nucleotides read TGTGCCAGCAGCTATAGGGGAGGTGGACGTCGTAGCACAGATACGCAGTATTTT.

V gene TRBV7-2 combines with J gene TRBJ2-3; TRBD2 matches at 7 bases. CDR1 and CDR2 (germline): SGHTA, FQGNSA. The CDR3 totals 16 residues. With 1 base clipped from V and 0 bases from J, the junction kept 4 bases outside the gene matches. CDR3 in DNA: TGTGCCAGCAGCTTAGGCCTAGCGGCTAGCACAGATACGCAGTATTTT. Translation gives CASSLGLAASTDTQYF.

This chain links TRBV6-5 with TRBJ1-2; a possible D gene is TRBD1 (5 bases). The CDR3 loop spans 14 amino acids. V was pared by 1 base and J by 2 bases, with 8 bases between. The germline V gene has CDR1 MNHEY and CDR2 SVGAGI. CDR3 DNA sequence: TGTGCCAGCAGTTACTTAGACAGAAACTATGGCTACACCTTC. This codes for CASSYLDRNYGYTF.

The chain uses TRBV25-1 and TRBJ2-5, with a weak D call TRBD2 (7 bases). The CDR3 has 16 residues. The germline V gene encodes CDR1 MGHDK and CDR2 SYGVNS. V gave up 3 bases and J gave up 3 bases, with 17 bases separating them. CDR3 in DNA: TGTGCCAGCAGTGAGCCCTCTGGGAGGGGGAAAGAGACCCAGTACTTC. This translates into CASSEPSGRGKETQYF.